A single sample gave rise to the 28 T cell receptor beta chains below, sequenced in a study of T cells after yellow fever vaccination. TCRdb re-called the 5' RACE reads through MiXCR, storing one row per CDR3 protein. The sample lists some 240,000 distinct CDR3 sequences; around 3.1% were seen once. The sequenced sample was CD4+ T cells sorted from PBMCs, obtained 10 days after the yellow fever booster vaccination. The receptors here all came from a man aged 18 to 29 who received the YFV17D yellow fever vaccine.

This chain links TRBV7-9 with TRBJ1-1; no reliable D call. Germline CDR1 and CDR2: SEHNR and FQNEAQ (reference sequence). V lost 1 base and J 4 bases, leaving 7 bases between the germline ends. The CDR3 extends over 13 amino acids. The CDR3 DNA reads as TGTGCCAGCAGCTTAGGAGCAGTCACTGAAGCTTTCTTT. Translation: CASSLGAVTEAFF.

This clonotype occurred a few times. The chain couples TRBV12-3 or TRBV12-4 to TRBJ2-3; D may be TRBD1 (6 bases). Trimming shortened V by 3 bases and J by 3 bases, and 7 bases separated the two germline ends. The CDR3 extends over 13 amino acids. The CDR3 DNA follows: TGTGCCAGCAGTTTCGGACAGACAGATACGCAGTATTTT. Translation gives CASSFGQTDTQYF.

The V call is TRBV27, the J call TRBJ2-7; D is uncertain. V lost 5 bases and J 0 bases, leaving 11 bases between the germline ends. This CDR3 has 14 amino acids. Per the germline V gene, CDR1 is MNHEY and CDR2 is SMNVEV (reference sequence). CDR3 amino acids: CASSTLGYSYEQYF. The DNA for the CDR3 is TGTGCCAGCAGTACCCTGGGGTACTCCTACGAGCAGTACTTC.

The V gene is TRBV11-1, the J gene TRBJ2-7; a weak D match, TRBD1 (6 bases). Trimming removed 6 bases at V and 0 bases at J, with 12 bases between. Germline V gene data show CDR1 as SGHAT and CDR2 as FQDESV (reference sequence). The CDR3 runs 14 residues. In DNA form, the CDR3 reads TGTGCCAGCAGATGGACAGAGGGCTCCTACGAGCAGTACTTC. Translation: CASRWTEGSYEQYF.

The chain couples TRBV14 to TRBJ2-7; D tentatively reads TRBD1 or TRBD2 (5 bases each). There are 11 residues in the CDR3. Germline V gene data show CDR1 as SGHDN and CDR2 as FVKESK. Trimming stripped 3 bases from V and 8 bases from J, with 8 bases between. The CDR3 protein is CASSHGDQQYF. Here the CDR3 DNA reads TGTGCCAGCAGCCACGGGGACCAGCAGTACTTC. Based on the CDR3 plus reference TRBV14 and TRBJ2-7, the full variable domain is EAGVTQFPSHSVIEKGQTVTLRCDPISGHDNLYWYRRVMGKEIKFLLHFVKESKQDESGMPNNRFLAERTGGTYSTLKVQPAELEDSGVYFCASSHGDQQYFGPGTRLTVT.

This clonotype appeared a few times. This sequence joins TRBV7-2 and TRBJ1-1; D is possibly TRBD1 (6 bases). Germline assignment: CDR1 SGHTA and CDR2 FQGNSA. Between the trimmed V and J ends, which lost 0 bases and 9 bases, there was a span of 14 bases. The CDR3 spans 14 residues. The CDR3 region is CASSLALGGSKAFF. CDR3 DNA: TGTGCCAGCAGCTTAGCGCTGGGGGGCTCAAAAGCTTTCTTT.

Ten or more counts support this clonotype. V is TRBV2 and J is TRBJ1-5; a possible D gene is TRBD1 (6 bases). The V end lost 2 bases, the J end lost 7 bases, and 12 bases lay between the germline ends. Per the germline V gene, CDR1 is SNHLY and CDR2 is FYNNEI. The CDR3 is 14 residues long. CDR3 sequence: CASSELEGGQPQHF. In nucleotides, the CDR3 is TGTGCCAGCAGTGAACTAGAGGGGGGGCAGCCCCAGCATTTT.

This clonotype showed up just a few times. V and J are TRBV5-1 and TRBJ2-1; D may be TRBD1 or TRBD2 (5 bases each). Per germline, CDR1 SGHRS and CDR2 YFSETQ. With 4 bases removed from V and 13 bases from J, the gap between germline ends came to 18 bases. CDR3 length equals 13 residues. The CDR3 loop is CASSLRGGGPQFF. Written as DNA, the CDR3 is TGCGCCAGCAGCCTGAGGGGCGGTGGCCCCCAGTTCTTC.

This chain joins TRBV20-1 and TRBJ1-4, with a weak D call TRBD1 (5 bases). Germline-derived CDR1 and CDR2 are DFQATT and SNEGSKA (reference sequence). The CDR3 is made up of 13 amino acids. Between the trimmed V and J ends, which lost 6 bases and 5 bases, there was a span of 13 bases. The CDR3, as DNA: TGCAGTGCCATGGGGCGCGGGAATGAAAAACTGTTTTTT. It translates to CSAMGRGNEKLFF.

The table lists this clonotype with many counts. The chain joins TRBV5-6 to TRBJ2-6; no definite D call. This CDR3 has 14 amino acids. CDR1 is SGHDT, CDR2 YYEEEE, per germline. V shed 4 bases and J shed 4 bases, with 9 bases lying between them. The chain's CDR3 is CASSRTPGANVLTF. The CDR3 DNA is TGTGCCAGCAGCCGAACCCCAGGGGCCAACGTCCTGACTTTC. The variable domain in full, with the rest retrieved from reference TRBV5-6 and TRBJ2-6, is DAGVTQSPTHLIKTRGQQVTLRCSPKSGHDTVSWYQQALGQGPQFIFQYYEEEERQRGNFPDRFSGHQFPNYSSELNVNALLLGDSALYLCASSRTPGANVLTFGAGSRLTVL.

This clonotype occurred many times. The gene calls are TRBV5-1 and TRBJ1-2, with TRBD1 matching over 8 bases. The trim removed 0 bases at V and 7 bases at J, leaving 8 bases unmatched. Germline V gene data show CDR1 as SGHRS and CDR2 as YFSETQ. This CDR3 has 15 amino acids. CDR3 in amino acids: CASSLEPGGLSGYTF. CDR3 DNA sequence: TGCGCCAGCAGCTTGGAGCCAGGGGGCCTTAGTGGCTACACCTTC.

At least ten counts were recorded for this clonotype. The CDR3 is CASSPSLGGSTGELFF. The CDR3 DNA reads as TGTGCCAGCAGCCCTTCCCTCGGGGGGTCCACCGGGGAGCTGTTTTTT. The chain carries TRBV3-1 and TRBJ2-2, with 7 bases matching TRBD2. Trimming at V came to 4 bases and at J to 4 bases, leaving 9 bases not matched to a gene. Per germline, CDR1 LGHDT and CDR2 YNNKEL (reference sequence). The CDR3 spans 16 residues.

This clonotype was detected ten times or more. The chain recombines TRBV6-5 with TRBJ1-2, with D unresolved. This CDR3 region has 15 residues. V lost 0 bases and J 0 bases, leaving 8 bases between the germline ends. In germline, CDR1 is MNHEY, CDR2 SVGAGI. CDR3 region: CASSYSSGTNYGYTF. The CDR3 bases are TGTGCCAGCAGTTACTCCTCGGGGACTAACTATGGCTACACCTTC.

For the CDR3, the DNA is TGTGCCAGCAGGGACCCGGGGGGTTTACAGCCCCAGCATTTT. Its translation is CASRDPGGLQPQHF. The gene calls are TRBV6-2 or TRBV6-3 and TRBJ1-5; TRBD1 is a possible D gene (5 bases). In germline, CDR1 is MNHEY, CDR2 SVGEGT. The CDR3 runs 14 residues. V lost 6 bases and J lost 7, with 16 bases in between.

This clonotype was found many times. V is TRBV7-2 and J is TRBJ2-1; the D gene could be TRBD1 or TRBD2 (7 bases each). Trimming pared 5 bases from V and 1 base from J, leaving 12 bases between. This CDR3 region has 15 residues. Germline values: CDR1 SGHTA, CDR2 FQGNSA. The CDR3 protein is CASSQGGRSYNEQFF. In DNA, the CDR3 is TGTGCCAGCAGCCAGGGGGGGAGGTCCTACAATGAGCAGTTCTTC.

This clonotype was detected ten times or more. V gene TRBV11-2 combines with J gene TRBJ1-3; D may be TRBD1 (5 bases). CDR3 length: 13 amino acids. Trimming left V 8 bases short and J 1 base short, with 9 bases between. The germline V gene encodes CDR1 SGHAT and CDR2 FQNNGV. CDR3 amino acids: CASWGLSGNTIYF. DNA of the CDR3: TGTGCCAGCTGGGGCCTGTCTGGAAACACCATATATTTT. The variable domain in full, completed from reference TRBV11-2 and TRBJ1-3, reads EAGVAQSPRYKIIEKRQSVAFWCNPISGHATLYWYQQILGQGPKLLIQFQNNGVVDDSQLPKDRFSAERLKGVDSTLKIQPAKLEDSAVYLCASWGLSGNTIYFGEGSWLTVV.

There are many counts of this clonotype. V gene TRBV20-1 combines with J gene TRBJ2-3, with D perhaps TRBD1 (6 bases). The CDR3 length is 12 residues. CDR1 DFQATT and CDR2 SNEGSKA come from the germline V gene (reference sequence). V was cut by 3 bases and J by 7 bases, with 11 bases left in between. The CDR3 loop is CSARGTGNTQYF. The CDR3 nucleotides read TGCAGTGCTAGGGGAACAGGGAATACGCAGTATTTT.

At least ten counts were recorded for this clonotype. The rearrangement joins TRBV29-1 to TRBJ1-4, with D possibly being TRBD1 (6 bases). The germline gives CDR1 SQVTM, CDR2 ANQGSEA. The CDR3 sequence is 13 residues long. Between the trimmed V and J ends, which lost 6 bases and 6 bases, there was a span of 14 bases. The CDR3 loop is CSVGVGADEKLFF. CDR3 nucleotides: TGCAGCGTGGGTGTGGGGGCCGATGAAAAACTGTTTTTT.

This clonotype was observed at least ten times. The chain couples TRBV27 to TRBJ2-6; TRBD1 matches at 9 bases. This CDR3 has 17 amino acids. Germline CDR1 and CDR2: MNHEY and SMNVEV (reference sequence). V was pared by 3 bases and J by 1 base, with 4 bases of the junction left unmatched. CDR3 sequence: CASSFLDRGSGANVLTF. The CDR3 DNA follows: TGTGCCAGCAGTTTTCTGGACAGGGGATCTGGGGCCAACGTCCTGACTTTC.

This clonotype came up a few times. J is TRBJ2-1 and V is TRBV18, with TRBD2 as a possible D gene (6 bases). The CDR3 length is 14 residues. CDR1 and CDR2 from the germline V gene are KGHSH and LQKENI. V was trimmed by 0 bases and J by 5 bases, leaving 8 bases between them. CDR3 nucleotides: TGTGCCAGCTCACCACCGGGACTCCACAATGAGCAGTTCTTC. This sequence encodes CASSPPGLHNEQFF.

This clonotype came up many times. The chain links TRBV23-1 to TRBJ2-5; maybe TRBD2 (5 bases). TRBV23-1 is assigned to the ORF class and has an uncertain function. The CDR3 is made up of 15 amino acids. V lost 3 bases and J 2 bases, leaving 13 bases between the germline ends. CDR3 protein: CASSHQGRSQETQYF. The CDR3 DNA sequence: TGCGCCAGCAGTCATCAAGGGAGATCACAAGAGACCCAGTACTTC.

This clonotype was observed a few times. The rearrangement joins TRBV10-2 to TRBJ2-4, with no clear D. The CDR3 loop spans 14 amino acids. Trimming took off 10 bases at V and 0 bases at J, with 13 bases between the two ends. Germline loops: CDR1 WSHSY, CDR2 SAAADI. The CDR3 nucleotides are TGCGCCACTAAACGGGCGGTAGCCAAAAACATTCAGTACTTC. Its translation is CATKRAVAKNIQYF.

This clonotype was picked up many times. The chain links TRBV20-1 to TRBJ1-2; D is unresolved. The CDR3 covers 13 residues. Trimming took 0 bases from V and 8 from J, leaving 13 bases between them. Germline CDR1 reads DFQATT; CDR2 reads SNEGSKA (reference sequence). The CDR3 protein is CSARDYATRGYTF. CDR3 bases: TGCAGTGCTAGAGATTACGCCACCAGGGGCTACACCTTC.

This clonotype was observed at least ten times. V gene TRBV7-2 combines with J gene TRBJ2-3; D is undetermined. The CDR3 has 16 amino acids. Trimming removed 1 base from V and 1 base from J, with 12 bases in between. The germline CDR1 and CDR2 sequences are SGHTA and FQGNSA. This chain's CDR3 is CASSLVQGLGTDTQYF. In nucleotides, the CDR3 is TGTGCCAGCAGCTTAGTCCAAGGTCTGGGCACAGATACGCAGTATTTT.

This clonotype was counted between two and nine times. The genes are TRBV28 and TRBJ1-3; D uncertain. Germline V lookup: CDR1 MDHEN, CDR2 SYDVKM. The CDR3 is 14 amino acids. V lost 1 base and J 4 bases, leaving 8 bases between the germline ends. The CDR3 DNA is TGTGCCAGCAGTTTATTTGCGGGAGGAAACACCATATATTTT. Protein product: CASSLFAGGNTIYF.

This clonotype was picked up a small number of times. The chain recombines TRBV10-1 with TRBJ2-5; TRBD1 might be the D (6 bases). The CDR3 loop spans 17 amino acids. Trimming removed 0 bases from V and 5 bases from J, with 19 bases in between. Germline V gene sequence: CDR1 WNHNN, CDR2 SYGVQD (reference sequence). CDR3 DNA: TGCGCCAGCAGTGAGTCGCCCTCAACAGGGCACGTGGAGACCCAGTACTTC. Amino acid sequence: CASSESPSTGHVETQYF.

The J gene is TRBJ1-1, the V gene TRBV18; 8 bases agree with TRBD1. The CDR3 spans 15 residues. J gave up 7 bases and V 3 bases, and 10 bases lay outside the gene matches. The V gene's germline CDR1 is KGHSH and CDR2 LQKENI. The CDR3 sequence: CASSPMDRAAGEAFF. CDR3 bases: TGTGCCAGCTCACCGATGGACAGGGCAGCGGGTGAAGCTTTCTTT.

A few counts support this clonotype. The CDR3 region has the DNA TGTGCCATCAGTGACCTTCAGGGCAATCAGCCCCAGCATTTT. Its translation: CAISDLQGNQPQHF. The genes are TRBV10-3 and TRBJ1-5; D not certain. Trimming took 3 bases from V and 2 from J, leaving 8 bases between them. This CDR3 is 14 amino acids long. The V gene's germline CDR1 is ENHRY and CDR2 SYGVKD.